What follows are 3 T cell receptor beta chains derived from one specimen sequenced in a study of post-analysis software for immune sequencing data. Antigens for these TCRs are unknown. Prepared libraries of TCR beta cDNA carried unique molecular identifiers. TCRdb processed the PCR reads anew with MiXCR; each CDR3 protein has one entry. The data contain approximately 770,000 distinct CDR3 sequences, more than 45% of them seen just once; the ten biggest clones take up 4% to 5%. Study-level results: Five or six TRBV segments appeared more often in patients than in controls, and TRBV5-6, TRBV5-1 and TRBV20-1 were among these.

The sample comprised blood. Receptors were obtained from a girl aged 5-17 years with multiple sclerosis.

This clonotype has only a few counts. V gene TRBV5-1 combines with J gene TRBJ1-2; no clear D gene. Germline assignment: CDR1 SGHRS and CDR2 YFSETQ. The CDR3 is 18 amino acids. V lost 2 bases and J 0 bases, leaving 20 bases between the germline ends. In DNA, the CDR3 is TGCGCCAGCAGCTTTCGTCCACCCGACCCCCGAGCTAACTATGGCTACACCTTC. Translation: CASSFRPPDPRANYGYTF.

The rearrangement joins TRBV10-1 to TRBJ2-3; D is ambiguous. This CDR3 contains 14 residues. Deletions cut 0 bases from V and 2 bases from J, with 6 bases between. The germline CDR1 and CDR2 sequences are WNHNN and SYGVQD (reference sequence). The CDR3 loop reads CASSESRVTDTQYF. In nucleotides, the CDR3 is TGCGCCAGCAGTGAGTCTCGGGTCACAGATACGCAGTATTTT.

This clonotype was observed a few times. V gene TRBV12-3 or TRBV12-4 combines with J gene TRBJ2-5; D is uncertain. This CDR3 is built from 15 residues. Between the trimmed V and J ends, which lost 2 bases and 1 base, there was a span of 11 bases. The CDR3 coding sequence is TGTGCCAGCAGTTTACTCGGCAGCACCCAAGAGACCCAGTACTTC. Amino acids: CASSLLGSTQETQYF.